The 15 T cell receptor beta chains in this list originate from one sample, sequenced in a study of blood T cell repertoires in COVID-19. TCRdb's table, derived via immunoSEQ multiplex PCR, lists solely in-frame clones and lacks some. This table holds approximately 190,000 clones, 82% found once. The sequenced material came from peripheral blood. Source of these receptors: a woman aged 60-70 years with COVID-19, enrolled during active disease.

V is TRBV29-1 and J is TRBJ2-5; D might be TRBD1 (5 bases). In germline, CDR1 is SQVTM, CDR2 ANQGSEA. V was cut by 4 bases and J by 4 bases, with 13 bases left in between. CDR3 length: 13 amino acids. CDR3 DNA sequence: TGCAGCGTTGGAAGCAGGGCTTCAGAGACCCAGTACTTC. As protein: CSVGSRASETQYF. The entire variable domain, with the rest obtained from reference TRBV29-1 and TRBJ2-5, is as follows: SAVISQKPSRDICQRGTSLTIQCQVDSQVTMMFWYRQQPGQSLTLIATANQGSEATYESGFVIDKFPISRPNLTFSTLTVSNMSPEDSSIYLCSVGSRASETQYFGPGTRLLVL.

This chain connects TRBV21-1 to TRBJ2-1; TRBD2 is the table's D call, not checked against the DNA. TRBV21-1 is flagged as a pseudogene. The CDR3 consists of 15 residues. The CDR3 DNA is TGTGCCAGCACCAAGGAGTGTAGCTCCTACAATGAGCAGTTCTTC. Amino acid sequence: CASTKECSSYNEQFF.

This sequence joins TRBV30 and TRBJ1-3; D remains ambiguous. CDR3 length: 13 amino acids. Germline loops: CDR1 GTSNPN, CDR2 SVGIG (reference sequence). The CDR3 region is CARKEGTGNTIYF. The CDR3 region has the DNA TGTGCTAGGAAAGAGGGAACTGGAAACACCATATATTTT. The whole variable domain, remainder taken from reference TRBV30 and TRBJ1-3, is SQTIHQWPATLVQPVGSPLSLECTVEGTSNPNLYWYRQAAGRGLQLLFYSVGIGQISSEVPQNLSASRPQDRQFILSSKKLLLSDSGFYLCARKEGTGNTIYFGEGSWLTVV.

This chain's CDR3 is CASSPTGGSQETQYF. CDR3 sequence (DNA): TGTGCCAGCAGCCCGACCGGGGGATCACAAGAGACCCAGTACTTC. The chain has TRBV7-3 and TRBJ2-5, with D possibly matching TRBD2 (6 bases). This CDR3 has 15 residues. The germline V and J ends were trimmed by 5 bases and 2 bases, with 15 bases remaining between them. Germline CDR1 reads SGHTA; CDR2 reads FQGTGA.

The chain uses TRBV9 and TRBJ2-1; 15 bases map to TRBD2. The V segment lost 1 base and the J segment 7 bases; nucleotides outside the gene matches: 3. CDR1 and CDR2 (germline): SGDLS, YYNGEE. The CDR3 consists of 16 residues. CDR3 coding DNA: TGTGCCAGCAGCGTATTAGGGACTAGCGGGAGGAATGAGCAGTTCTTC. Translated, it gives CASSVLGTSGRNEQFF.

The V and J genes are TRBV7-9 and TRBJ1-2, with 10 positions matching TRBD1. The CDR3 totals 15 residues. Germline V gives CDR1 SEHNR, CDR2 FQNEAQ (reference sequence). Trimming at V came to 5 bases and at J to 2 bases, leaving 5 bases not matched to a gene. DNA for the CDR3: TGTGCCAGCAGCCCCCAGGGACAGGGGAACTATGGCTACACCTTC. It yields the protein CASSPQGQGNYGYTF. Filled out from reference TRBV7-9 and TRBJ1-2, the complete variable domain reads DTGVSQNPRHKITKRGQNVTFRCDPISEHNRLYWYRQTLGQGPEFLTYFQNEAQLEKSRLLSDRFSAERPKGSFSTLEIQRTEQGDSAMYLCASSPQGQGNYGYTFGSGTRLTVV.

V usage is TRBV9 and J usage is TRBJ2-3, with TRBD2 matching over 8 bases. The trim removed 0 bases at V and 3 bases at J, leaving 0 bases unmatched. The CDR3 is 14 residues long. The germline CDR1 and CDR2 sequences are SGDLS and YYNGEE. CDR3 in amino acids: CASSVGLATDTQYF. In DNA, the CDR3 is TGTGCCAGCAGCGTAGGACTAGCGACAGATACGCAGTATTTT. The variable domain in full, with the rest retrieved from reference TRBV9 and TRBJ2-3, is DSGVTQTPKHLITATGQRVTLRCSPRSGDLSVYWYQQSLDQGLQFLIQYYNGEERAKGNILERFSAQQFPDLHSELNLSSLELGDSALYFCASSVGLATDTQYFGPGTRLTVL.

This rearrangement joins TRBV2 to TRBJ2-2; TRBD2 agrees at 7 bases. Germline V gene lookup returns CDR1 SNHLY and CDR2 FYNNEI. The CDR3 is 15 residues long. With 10 bases clipped from V and 0 bases from J, the junction kept 8 bases outside the gene matches. CDR3 residues: CATRGDYANTGELFF. The CDR3 region has the DNA TGTGCCACCAGAGGGGACTACGCGAACACCGGGGAGCTGTTTTTT.

The chain has TRBV27 and TRBJ1-2; 8 positions agree with TRBD1. V was clipped by 5 bases and J by 6 bases; unmatched bases: 5. This CDR3 spans 13 amino acids. Germline assignment: CDR1 MNHEY and CDR2 SMNVEV (reference sequence). The CDR3 here is CASSMDRVNGYTF. CDR3 DNA: TGTGCCAGCAGTATGGACAGGGTTAATGGCTACACCTTC.

The chain couples TRBV19 to TRBJ2-6, with 7 bases lining up with TRBD1. V gave up 6 bases and J gave up 0 bases; unmatched junction bases: 5. The germline CDR1 and CDR2 sequences are LNHDA and SQIVND (reference sequence). This CDR3 contains 16 residues. Written as DNA, the CDR3 is TGTGCCAGTAGAAACAGGGGCCGCTCTGGGGCCAACGTCCTGACTTTC. It encodes CASRNRGRSGANVLTF.

The CDR3 DNA reads as TGTGCCAGCAGCGAGACAGGGGGGAGCTCCTATAATTCACCCCTCCACTTT. Its protein is CASSETGGSSYNSPLHF. The rearrangement links TRBV5-4 to TRBJ1-6; 9 nucleotides agree with TRBD1. The CDR3 runs 17 residues. J gave up 0 bases and V 4 bases, and 5 bases lay outside the gene matches. Germline loops: CDR1 SGHNT, CDR2 YYREEE (reference sequence).

This chain connects TRBV3-1 (or the pseudogene TRBV3-2) to TRBJ1-5; 8 nucleotides match TRBD1. V shed 4 bases and J 4 bases; nucleotides not matched to a gene: 3. Germline V gives CDR1 LGHDT, CDR2 YNNKEL (reference sequence). The CDR3 runs to 14 residues. The CDR3 loop reads CASSPDRGNQPQHF. Written as DNA, the CDR3 is TGTGCCAGCAGCCCCGACAGGGGAAATCAGCCCCAGCATTTT.

The rearrangement uses TRBV4-2 and TRBJ1-6; perhaps TRBD1 as D (6 bases). CDR3 size: 16 residues. Trimming left V 4 bases short and J 7 bases short, with 17 bases between. Germline CDR1 is LGHNA and CDR2 is YNFKEQ. The CDR3 sequence is CASSPVTTGNNSPLHF. CDR3 DNA sequence: TGTGCCAGCAGCCCAGTTACCACAGGGAACAATTCACCCCTCCACTTT.

The chain recombines TRBV30 with TRBJ2-2; possible D gene TRBD2, 5 bases. Germline V lookup: CDR1 GTSNPN, CDR2 SVGIG (reference sequence). Trimming cost V 3 bases and J 6 bases, with 14 bases left between them. The CDR3 runs to 14 residues. The CDR3 coding sequence is TGTGCCTGGAGAGCGGCTAGCACATCCGGGGAGCTGTTTTTT. This encodes CAWRAASTSGELFF.

The J gene is TRBJ2-3, the V gene TRBV5-4; 8 bases fit TRBD2. Germline CDR1 SGHNT, CDR2 YYREEE (reference sequence). J lost 0 bases, V lost 0 bases, and 6 bases had no gene match. The CDR3 runs 17 residues. The CDR3 sequence is CASSLARRGASTDTQYF. Written as DNA, the CDR3 is TGTGCCAGCAGCTTGGCAAGGCGGGGGGCTAGCACAGATACGCAGTATTTT.